The entry that follows covers one T cell receptor (beta chain) sequence. Its antigen is currently unknown. Healthy donors had no documented immune events, such as infections, while sampled. Some clones are missing from TCRdb's copy, which holds only in-frame ones; the method was immunoSEQ multiplex PCR. The data contain tens of thousands of clones, roughly 85% of them singletons. The data originate from a study of identifying expanded T cells in peripheral blood. This CDR3 has 12 amino acids. Per germline, CDR1 GTSNPN and CDR2 SVGIG (reference sequence). V was trimmed by 2 bases and J by 10 bases, leaving 9 bases between them. Study-level findings and limits: Differentially abundant clones: roughly 1.2 between replicates, 16.4 at around 14 days, around 20 at four. Across healthy donors, higher total template counts meant significantly greater approximately 2-week count variance.

The specimen was blood. The chain employs TRBV30 and TRBJ1-6; D not certain. This clonotype originated in a person between 18 and 69 years old in good health. The CDR3 is CAWSPLISPLHF. The CDR3 coding sequence is TGTGCCTGGAGTCCCCTGATATCACCCCTCCACTTT.